This entry lists 32 T cell receptor beta chains sequenced from one sample in a study of blood T cell repertoires in COVID-19. Assay: immunoSEQ multiplex PCR; the TCRdb copy retains only in-frame clones and omits some. The profile shows about 200,000 clones, roughly 87% of them singletons. The sample consisted of PBMCs or T cells enriched from blood (not recorded which). The receptors come from a woman in her 40s with acute COVID-19.

The chain joins TRBV4-1 to TRBJ1-1; 7 positions agree with TRBD1. J lost 0 bases, V lost 0 bases, and 1 base had no gene match. The CDR3 spans 15 residues. Germline V gene sequence: CDR1 MGHRA, CDR2 YSYEKL. The chain's CDR3 is CASSQEDRMNTEAFF. CDR3 DNA: TGCGCCAGCAGCCAAGAGGACAGGATGAACACTGAAGCTTTCTTT.

The chain carries TRBV4-2 and TRBJ2-7; 9 positions agree with TRBD1. The trim removed 0 bases at V and 5 bases at J, leaving 5 bases unmatched. Germline loops: CDR1 LGHNA, CDR2 YNFKEQ. The CDR3 has 15 amino acids. The CDR3 sequence is CASSQDGGTGNEQYF. In nucleotides, the CDR3 is TGTGCCAGCAGCCAAGATGGGGGGACAGGGAACGAGCAGTACTTC.

V usage is TRBV6-1 and J usage is TRBJ2-7; TRBD1 matches at 9 bases. The CDR3 consists of 15 residues. V shed 2 bases and J 5 bases; nucleotides not matched to a gene: 7. Germline V gene data show CDR1 as MNHNS and CDR2 as SASEGT. CDR3 loop: CASSEWEQGAHEQYF. CDR3 sequence (DNA): TGTGCCAGCAGTGAATGGGAACAGGGGGCCCACGAGCAGTACTTC.

The chain uses TRBV2 and TRBJ1-1; 10 bases are a match to TRBD1. The germline gives CDR1 SNHLY, CDR2 FYNNEI. The CDR3 contains 11 residues. The V and J ends lost 7 bases and 10 bases, in that order; junction bases with no gene match: 3. CDR3 region: CASTWDRGAFF. CDR3 coding DNA: TGTGCCAGCACCTGGGACAGGGGAGCTTTCTTT.

CDR3: CASCDSSYEQYF. CDR3 nucleotide sequence: TGTGCCAGCTGCGACAGCTCCTACGAGCAGTACTTC. The chain employs TRBV5-6 and TRBJ2-7; weak D call: TRBD1 (5 bases). The CDR3 is 12 amino acids. Germline CDR1 and CDR2: SGHDT and YYEEEE. Trimming left V 7 bases short and J 0 bases short, with 8 bases between.

The chain joins TRBV27 to TRBJ2-7, with TRBD1 matching 9 bases. This CDR3 is 15 amino acids long. V was pared by 0 bases and J by 5 bases, with 5 bases of the junction left unmatched. The germline CDR1 and CDR2 sequences are MNHEY and SMNVEV (reference sequence). CDR3 DNA sequence: TGTGCCAGCAGTTTATCGCCGACAGGGGGAAACGAGCAGTACTTC. Its translation is CASSLSPTGGNEQYF.

The chain links TRBV5-5 to TRBJ1-2; TRBD1 matches at 8 bases. V was clipped by 2 bases and J by 2 bases; unmatched bases: 8. The CDR3 is made up of 16 amino acids. The germline gives CDR1 SGHKS, CDR2 YYEKEE (reference sequence). Here the CDR3 reads CASSFVPGQENYGYTF. The CDR3 coding sequence is TGTGCCAGCAGCTTTGTCCCGGGACAGGAAAACTATGGCTACACCTTC.

This rearrangement joins TRBV7-6 to TRBJ2-7; no reliable D call. The V end was cut by 1 base, the J end by 4 bases, with 14 bases between. Germline CDR1 SGHVS, CDR2 FNYEAQ. The CDR3 covers 15 residues. The CDR3 nucleotides read TGTGCCAGCAGCTTAGGTCTGGGCCCAGAATACGAGCAGTACTTC. It specifies CASSLGLGPEYEQYF.

CDR3 coding DNA: TGTGCCAGCTCACCAAGTAGGGGGATCTCGAATGAAAAACTGTTTTTT. It yields the protein CASSPSRGISNEKLFF. The chain couples TRBV18 to TRBJ1-4; D is perhaps TRBD1 (6 bases). This CDR3 has 16 residues. Germline loops: CDR1 KGHSH, CDR2 LQKENI. Trimming took 2 bases from V and 5 from J, leaving 15 bases between them.

The V gene is TRBV4-1, the J gene TRBJ1-3; D not resolved. This CDR3 is built from 15 residues. Trimming stripped 0 bases from V and 0 bases from J, with 6 bases between. In germline, CDR1 is MGHRA, CDR2 YSYEKL. The CDR3 here is CASSQEGLSGNTIYF. The CDR3 nucleotides read TGCGCCAGCAGCCAAGAGGGCCTCTCTGGAAACACCATATATTTT.

CDR3 bases: TGTGCCAGCAGCCAAGAGCGGCGGGGGGGCTACAATGAGCAGTTCTTC. It translates to CASSQERRGGYNEQFF. The chain uses TRBV3-1 (or the pseudogene TRBV3-2) and TRBJ2-1; the match to TRBD2 covers 9 bases. The CDR3 consists of 16 residues. The V segment lost 0 bases and the J segment 3 bases; nucleotides outside the gene matches: 3. CDR1 is LGHDT, CDR2 YNNKEL, per germline (reference sequence).

This clone has a single count. The chain links TRBV18 to TRBJ2-3; TRBD1 aligns across 7 bases. Germline assignment: CDR1 KGHSH and CDR2 LQKENI. V was clipped by 3 bases and J by 6 bases; unmatched bases: 6. This CDR3 contains 14 residues. Written as DNA, the CDR3 is TGTGCCAGCTCACCCTCCTACAGGGGCGATACGCAGTATTTT. Translated: CASSPSYRGDTQYF.

This clone has only one observation. The chain employs TRBV24-1 and TRBJ1-5, with D possibly being TRBD1 (6 bases). Germline CDR1 is KGHDR and CDR2 is SFDVKD. With 3 bases removed from V and 6 bases from J, the gap between germline ends came to 14 bases. This CDR3 is 15 amino acids long. CDR3 loop: CATSDPPGDRQPQHF. The CDR3 DNA reads as TGTGCCACCAGTGATCCCCCAGGGGATCGTCAGCCCCAGCATTTT.

The V gene is TRBV27, the J gene TRBJ2-7, with D perhaps TRBD1 (6 bases). Trimming stripped 2 bases from V and 6 bases from J, with 8 bases between. CDR3 length: 12 amino acids. Germline V gene lookup returns CDR1 MNHEY and CDR2 SMNVEV (reference sequence). CDR3: CASSLTGTEQYF. CDR3 nucleotide sequence: TGTGCCAGCAGTTTAACAGGGACCGAGCAGTACTTC.

The rearrangement joins TRBV5-1 to TRBJ2-7, with D perhaps matching TRBD1 (5 bases). This CDR3 is built from 14 residues. Trimming pared 3 bases from V and 4 bases from J, leaving 14 bases between. Germline CDR1 reads SGHRS; CDR2 reads YFSETQ. CDR3 nucleotide sequence: TGCGCCAGCAGCTGGACAAGCACGGTTTACGAGCAGTACTTC. Translation gives CASSWTSTVYEQYF.

The chain couples TRBV3-1 (or the pseudogene TRBV3-2) to TRBJ1-2, with 9 positions matching TRBD1. CDR3 length equals 13 residues. The germline V gene has CDR1 LGHDT and CDR2 YNNKEL (reference sequence). The V gene end was trimmed by 3 bases and the J gene end by 7 bases; junction bases not matched to a gene: 3. The CDR3 here is CASSHGTGFGYTF. For the CDR3, the DNA is TGTGCCAGCAGCCACGGGACAGGGTTTGGCTACACCTTC.

The rearrangement links TRBV30 to TRBJ2-2; TRBD2 matches 10 bases. Germline V lookup: CDR1 GTSNPN, CDR2 SVGIG (reference sequence). Germline trimming cut 0 bases from V and 4 bases from J; bases unmatched to any gene: 2. The CDR3 sequence is 15 residues long. The CDR3 loop reads CAWSVLAGVTGELFF. Here the CDR3 DNA reads TGTGCCTGGAGTGTCCTAGCGGGAGTCACCGGGGAGCTGTTTTTT.

This clone appeared once. The genes are TRBV27 and TRBJ2-1; D might be TRBD2 (6 bases). This CDR3 is built from 15 residues. Germline V CDR1 and CDR2: MNHEY, SMNVEV (reference sequence). The V and J ends lost 6 bases and 4 bases respectively, with 16 bases between them. For the CDR3, the DNA is TGTGCCAGCAGCTCCGTTCTAGCGACATACAATGAGCAGTTCTTC. Translated: CASSSVLATYNEQFF.

J is TRBJ2-3 and V is TRBV19, with TRBD2 matching 12 bases. The CDR3 runs 17 residues. With V trimmed by 4 bases and J by 3 bases, 8 bases remained unmatched. Germline CDR1 LNHDA, CDR2 SQIVND (reference sequence). As DNA, the CDR3 is TGTGCCAGTAGTACAACTAGCGGGAGGATATCTACAGATACGCAGTATTTT. The encoded protein is CASSTTSGRISTDTQYF.

The chain couples TRBV7-8 to TRBJ2-1; 7 nucleotides agree with TRBD1. From germline, CDR1 is SGHVS and CDR2 FQNEAQ. This CDR3 has 15 amino acids. V gave up 5 bases and J gave up 2 bases; unmatched junction bases: 6. The CDR3 here is CASSRDRVTYNEQFF. In nucleotides, the CDR3 is TGTGCCAGCAGCCGAGACAGGGTCACCTACAATGAGCAGTTCTTC.

The chain joins TRBV19 to TRBJ1-5; 12 bases align to TRBD1. The CDR3 runs to 17 residues. Germline-derived CDR1 and CDR2 are LNHDA and SQIVND (reference sequence). The trim removed 7 bases at V and 6 bases at J, leaving 13 bases unmatched. For the CDR3, the DNA is TGTGCCAGTACTGTATTGGGACAGGGGGCGAGGGCTCAGCCCCAGCATTTT. Amino acid sequence: CASTVLGQGARAQPQHF.

The CDR3 nucleotides read TGTGCCAGCAGCCTCCTACAGGGTGGGAACACTGAAGCTTTCTTT. Translation gives CASSLLQGGNTEAFF. The chain uses TRBV3-1 (or the pseudogene TRBV3-2) and TRBJ1-1, with D perhaps TRBD1 (6 bases). This CDR3 spans 15 amino acids. Per germline, CDR1 LGHDT and CDR2 YNNKEL (reference sequence). V was shortened by 4 bases and J by 1 base, with 13 bases between the two germline ends.

The DNA for the CDR3 is TGTGCCAGCAGCCCCTTTGTTAGTAGCGCAGATACGCAGTATTTT. Protein: CASSPFVSSADTQYF. This chain uses TRBV7-2 with TRBJ2-3; tentative D call: TRBD2 (5 bases). The V and J ends lost 5 bases and 4 bases respectively, with 16 bases between them. Germline V CDR1 and CDR2: SGHTA, FQGNSA. The CDR3 loop spans 15 amino acids.

The chain links TRBV5-8 to TRBJ2-7; D gene ambiguous. The CDR3 has 14 amino acids. In germline, CDR1 is SGHTS, CDR2 YDEGEE. Trimming removed 2 bases at V and 0 bases at J, with 9 bases between. CDR3 in DNA: TGTGCCAGCAGCTTTGTCAGAAGCTCCTACGAGCAGTACTTC. It encodes CASSFVRSSYEQYF.

The chain combines TRBV28 with TRBJ1-1, with 7 bases matching TRBD1. This CDR3 has 14 amino acids. CDR1 MDHEN and CDR2 SYDVKM come from the germline V gene. V dropped 11 bases and J dropped 3; count of bases not matched to a gene: 12. The CDR3 here is CALKRGRVDTEAFF. The CDR3 bases are TGTGCCCTCAAGAGGGGGCGCGTCGACACTGAAGCTTTCTTT. Based on the CDR3 plus reference TRBV28 and TRBJ1-1, the full variable domain is DVKVTQSSRYLVKRTGEKVFLECVQDMDHENMFWYRQDPGLGLRLIYFSYDVKMKEKGDIPEGYSVSREKKERFSLILESASTNQTSMYLCALKRGRVDTEAFFGQGTRLTVV.

The rearrangement joins TRBV15 to TRBJ1-5; 7 bases agree with TRBD1. Germline V gene sequence: CDR1 LNHNV, CDR2 YYDKDF (reference sequence). The CDR3 has 15 residues. Losses at the gene ends were 3 bases for V and 5 bases for J; bases not matched to a gene: 7. The CDR3 is CATSSTGALDQPQHF. The CDR3 bases are TGTGCCACCAGCAGTACAGGGGCGTTAGATCAGCCCCAGCATTTT.

The rearrangement joins TRBV4-1 to TRBJ2-2; D possibly corresponds to TRBD1 (6 bases). The CDR3 spans 17 residues. Looked up from germline, CDR1 is MGHRA and CDR2 is YSYEKL. V was trimmed by 0 bases and J by 4 bases, leaving 15 bases between them. The CDR3 protein is CASSQDRGIKGTGELFF. As DNA, the CDR3 is TGCGCCAGCAGCCAAGATAGGGGGATCAAGGGCACCGGGGAGCTGTTTTTT.

J is TRBJ1-4 and V is TRBV19; maybe TRBD1 (6 bases). Germline V CDR1 and CDR2: LNHDA, SQIVND (reference sequence). The length of the CDR3 is 15 residues. The germline V and J ends were trimmed by 6 bases and 0 bases, with 11 bases remaining between them. The CDR3 is CASSRQETTNEKLFF. CDR3 nucleotide sequence: TGTGCCAGTAGCCGACAGGAGACAACTAATGAAAAACTGTTTTTT. The complete variable domain, with remaining parts taken from reference TRBV19 and TRBJ1-4, reads DGGITQSPKYLFRKEGQNVTLSCEQNLNHDAMYWYRQDPGQGLRLIYYSQIVNDFQKGDIAEGYSVSREKKESFPLTVTSAQKNPTAFYLCASSRQETTNEKLFFGSGTQLSVL.

The chain has TRBV2 and TRBJ2-1, with 16 bases identical to TRBD2. Germline V CDR1 and CDR2: SNHLY, FYNNEI. This CDR3 has 16 residues. V was clipped by 6 bases and J by 8 bases; unmatched bases: 7. CDR3 DNA sequence: TGTGCCAGCAGAGGGACTAGCGGGAGGGGTTCGCATGAGCAGTTCTTC. Translation: CASRGTSGRGSHEQFF.

This clone was counted a few times. The chain carries TRBV6-5 and TRBJ1-5; D is possibly TRBD1 (5 bases). The ends were cut back, 6 bases at V and 0 bases at J, with 12 bases in the middle. The germline gives CDR1 MNHEY, CDR2 SVGAGI. This CDR3 comprises 15 residues. The CDR3 region has the DNA TGTGCCAGCAGCAGACAGAGGATTAGCAATCAGCCCCAGCATTTT. This gives the protein CASSRQRISNQPQHF.

J is TRBJ2-4 and V is TRBV18; D is undetermined. V was clipped by 4 bases and J by 5 bases, with 18 bases between them. The length of the CDR3 is 16 residues. The V gene's germline CDR1 is KGHSH and CDR2 LQKENI. CDR3 sequence (DNA): TGTGCCAGCTCACGCACTTCCGCTAATCGCCAAAACATTCAGTACTTC. Residues: CASSRTSANRQNIQYF. Together with reference TRBV18 and TRBJ2-4, the CDR3 gives the full variable domain: NAGVMQNPRHLVRRRGQEARLRCSPMKGHSHVYWYRQLPEEGLKFMVYLQKENIIDESGMPKERFSAEFPKEGPSILRIQQVVRGDSAAYFCASSRTSANRQNIQYFGAGTRLSVL.

Here the CDR3 DNA reads TGTGCCAGCAACGGGGGGCGGGAGGCAGATACGCAGTATTTT. Its translation is CASNGGREADTQYF. The V gene is TRBV2, the J gene TRBJ2-3; 8 nucleotides agree with TRBD2. Germline assignment: CDR1 SNHLY and CDR2 FYNNEI. This CDR3 is 14 amino acids long. V was pared by 7 bases and J by 4 bases, with 7 bases of the junction left unmatched.